This entry lists 15 T cell receptor beta chains sequenced from one sample in a study of T cell repertoires in cytomegalovirus infection. TCRdb itself ran the reads through MiXCR, one entry per CDR3 protein. The data contain hundreds of thousands of distinct CDR3 sequences, around 29% of them singletons. Antigens of these TCRs are unknown. The sequencing here drew on cultured PBMCs, taken from culture after CMV antigen stimulation. The origin of the receptors is a human donor in good health (CMV status not recorded). Some clones in this sample may be carry-over from other donors' samples.

Ten or more counts support this clonotype. CDR3 region: CASSLIRTQTNYGYTF. CDR3 nucleotide sequence: TGTGCCAGCAGCCTCATCCGAACCCAGACTAACTATGGCTACACCTTC. This chain connects TRBV7-8 to TRBJ1-2, with no clear D. The germline V and J ends were trimmed by 5 bases and 0 bases, with 16 bases remaining between them. The CDR3 length is 16 residues. Per the germline V gene, CDR1 is SGHVS and CDR2 is FQNEAQ.

This clonotype was observed a few times. The chain combines TRBV7-2 with TRBJ1-5, with 10 bases aligning to TRBD1. Germline V CDR1 and CDR2: SGHTA, FQGNSA. The CDR3 is 15 amino acids. Trimming took 5 bases from V and 4 from J; bases not matched to a gene: 5. CDR3 in amino acids: CASSQGDRGNQPQHF. The CDR3 DNA reads TGTGCCAGCAGCCAAGGGGACAGGGGAAATCAGCCCCAGCATTTT.

This clonotype came up many times. The V call is TRBV14, the J call TRBJ1-1; TRBD1 is a possible D gene (5 bases). CDR1 and CDR2 (germline): SGHDN, FVKESK. The CDR3 has 13 amino acids. V lost 4 bases and J 7 bases, leaving 13 bases between the germline ends. CDR3 DNA sequence: TGTGCCAGCAGCCGCGCTGGGACTCTTGAAGCTTTCTTT. Its translation: CASSRAGTLEAFF.

The chain recombines TRBV7-3 with TRBJ2-3; tentatively, D is TRBD1 (6 bases). Germline V gene lookup returns CDR1 SGHTA and CDR2 FQGTGA. V was pared by 7 bases and J by 5 bases, with 13 bases between. The CDR3 runs 13 residues. Here the CDR3 DNA reads TGTGCCAGCAACCAGGGGCCGGGAGATACGCAGTATTTT. Residues: CASNQGPGDTQYF.

The rearrangement uses TRBV11-2 and TRBJ2-5, with 8 bases lining up with TRBD2. V dropped 4 bases and J dropped 5; count of bases not matched to a gene: 9. The CDR3 runs to 15 residues. Germline CDR1 SGHAT, CDR2 FQNNGV. The CDR3 loop reads CASSSRGSGGETQYF. The CDR3 DNA is TGTGCCAGCAGCTCCCGGGGCAGCGGGGGCGAGACCCAGTACTTC.

The genes are TRBV20-1 and TRBJ1-4, with 9 positions matching TRBD1. Unmatched junction bases numbered 2, after V lost 0 bases and J lost 3 bases. CDR1 is DFQATT and CDR2 is SNEGSKA in the germline V gene (reference sequence). The CDR3 is 15 amino acids. CDR3 sequence reads: CSARDRQGANEKLFF. The DNA for the CDR3 is TGCAGTGCTAGAGATAGACAGGGGGCTAATGAAAAACTGTTTTTT.

In this sample, this clonotype turned up a few times. V and J are TRBV5-1 and TRBJ1-1; D might be TRBD1 (6 bases). With 0 bases removed from V and 5 bases from J, the gap between germline ends came to 11 bases. There are 14 residues in the CDR3. Germline V CDR1 and CDR2: SGHRS, YFSETQ. The CDR3 loop is CASSLGSRGTEAFF. The CDR3, as DNA: TGCGCCAGCAGCTTGGGTAGCAGGGGTACTGAAGCTTTCTTT.

The sample holds a few counts of this clonotype. The chain has TRBV6-5 and TRBJ1-4, with a weak D call TRBD1 (6 bases). Trimming shortened V by 0 bases and J by 7 bases, and 12 bases separated the two germline ends. Germline CDR1 reads MNHEY; CDR2 reads SVGAGI. This CDR3 region has 15 residues. The CDR3 nucleotides are TGTGCCAGCAGTTACTCTGGAGGGGGGAGTGAAAAACTGTTTTTT. Amino acid sequence: CASSYSGGGSEKLFF.

This clonotype has only a few counts. The J gene is TRBJ2-5, the V gene TRBV6-1; 7 bases map to TRBD1. V was pared by 4 bases and J by 4 bases, with 3 bases of the junction left unmatched. From germline, CDR1 is MNHNS and CDR2 SASEGT. The CDR3 is 13 residues long. The DNA of the CDR3 is TGTGCCAGCAGTGTAAACAGGGGAGAGACCCAGTACTTC. The encoded protein is CASSVNRGETQYF.

The chain couples TRBV4-1 to TRBJ1-2; tentatively, D is TRBD1 (6 bases). Germline V gene sequence: CDR1 MGHRA, CDR2 YSYEKL. Trimming took off 0 bases at V and 7 bases at J, with 12 bases between the two ends. The CDR3 is 14 amino acids. Here the CDR3 reads CASSQEMAGAGYTF. The CDR3 coding sequence is TGCGCCAGCAGCCAAGAAATGGCAGGGGCTGGCTACACCTTC.

This clonotype was observed a handful of times. CDR3 nucleotides: TGTGCCAGCAGCGAACCCCCGGCCCTGAACACTGAAGCTTTCTTT. Encoded protein: CASSEPPALNTEAFF. This chain uses TRBV11-1 with TRBJ1-1; D remains ambiguous. The CDR3 has 15 residues. V lost 5 bases and J lost 0, with 13 bases in between. Germline-derived CDR1 and CDR2 are SGHAT and FQDESV (reference sequence).

This clonotype came up a few times. The J gene is TRBJ2-3, the V gene TRBV7-9; possibly TRBD2 for D (5 bases). Germline assignment: CDR1 SEHNR and CDR2 FQNEAQ (reference sequence). The CDR3 is 15 amino acids. Between the trimmed V and J ends, which lost 5 bases and 3 bases, there was a span of 15 bases. CDR3 nucleotide sequence: TGTGCCAGCAGCCTGCTGGGTAGCGCTACAGATACGCAGTATTTT. This gives the protein CASSLLGSATDTQYF. Drawing the rest from reference TRBV7-9 and TRBJ2-3, the complete variable domain is DTGVSQNPRHKITKRGQNVTFRCDPISEHNRLYWYRQTLGQGPEFLTYFQNEAQLEKSRLLSDRFSAERPKGSFSTLEIQRTEQGDSAMYLCASSLLGSATDTQYFGPGTRLTVL.

J is TRBJ2-7 and V is TRBV12-3 or TRBV12-4; D perhaps matches TRBD1 (6 bases). The V end was cut by 6 bases, the J end by 1 base, with 13 bases between. The length of the CDR3 is 14 residues. The CDR3, as DNA: TGTGCCAGCAGATTCCGGGACACGTCCTACGAGCAGTACTTC. Residues: CASRFRDTSYEQYF.

V and J are TRBV20-1 and TRBJ2-3; 9 positions match TRBD1. After removal of 6 bases from V and 6 bases from J, the junction contained 10 bases not matched to a gene. The germline V gene has CDR1 DFQATT and CDR2 SNEGSKA (reference sequence). The CDR3 contains 14 residues. DNA of the CDR3: TGCAGTGCCATACCGGGACAGGGATCTGATACGCAGTATTTT. Amino acids: CSAIPGQGSDTQYF.

The genes are TRBV4-2 and TRBJ2-7; 8 nucleotides line up with TRBD2. In germline, CDR1 is LGHNA, CDR2 YNFKEQ. The CDR3 contains 15 residues. Losses at the gene ends were 1 base for V and 7 bases for J; bases not matched to a gene: 9. For the CDR3, the DNA is TGTGCCAGCAGCCAAGCATTAATAGCGGGGCAGGAGCAGTACTTC. This sequence encodes CASSQALIAGQEQYF.